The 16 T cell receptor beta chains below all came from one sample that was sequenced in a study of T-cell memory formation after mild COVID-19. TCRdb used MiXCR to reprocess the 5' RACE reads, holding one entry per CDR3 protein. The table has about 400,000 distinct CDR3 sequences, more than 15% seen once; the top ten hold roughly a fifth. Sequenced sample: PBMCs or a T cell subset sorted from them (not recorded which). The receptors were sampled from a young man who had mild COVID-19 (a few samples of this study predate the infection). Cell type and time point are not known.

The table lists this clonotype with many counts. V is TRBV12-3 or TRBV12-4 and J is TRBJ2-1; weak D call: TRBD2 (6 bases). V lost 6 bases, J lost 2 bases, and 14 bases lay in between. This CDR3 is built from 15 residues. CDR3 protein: CASRLATRPYNEQFF. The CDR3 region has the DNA TGTGCCAGCAGATTGGCGACTAGGCCCTACAATGAGCAGTTCTTC.

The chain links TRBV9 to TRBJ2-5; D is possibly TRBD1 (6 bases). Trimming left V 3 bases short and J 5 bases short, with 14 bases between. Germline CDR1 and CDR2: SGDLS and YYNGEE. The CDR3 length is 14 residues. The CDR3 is CASSAVAGAETQYF. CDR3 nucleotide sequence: TGTGCCAGCAGCGCCGTGGCAGGGGCCGAGACCCAGTACTTC.

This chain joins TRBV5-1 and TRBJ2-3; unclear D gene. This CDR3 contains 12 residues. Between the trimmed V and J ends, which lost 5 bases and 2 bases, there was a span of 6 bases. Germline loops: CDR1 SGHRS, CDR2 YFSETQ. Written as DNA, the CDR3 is TGCGCCAGCAGGGTTAACACAGATACGCAGTATTTT. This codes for CASRVNTDTQYF. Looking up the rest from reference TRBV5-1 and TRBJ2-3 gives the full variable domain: KAGVTQTPRYLIKTRGQQVTLSCSPISGHRSVSWYQQTPGQGLQFLFEYFSETQRNKGNFPGRFSGRQFSNSRSEMNVSTLELGDSALYLCASRVNTDTQYFGPGTRLTVL.

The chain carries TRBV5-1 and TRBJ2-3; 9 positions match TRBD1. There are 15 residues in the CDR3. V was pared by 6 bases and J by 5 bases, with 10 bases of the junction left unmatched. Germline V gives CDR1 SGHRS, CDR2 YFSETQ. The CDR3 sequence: CASTPGTGTRDTQYF. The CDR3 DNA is TGCGCCAGCACCCCCGGGACAGGGACGAGAGATACGCAGTATTTT.

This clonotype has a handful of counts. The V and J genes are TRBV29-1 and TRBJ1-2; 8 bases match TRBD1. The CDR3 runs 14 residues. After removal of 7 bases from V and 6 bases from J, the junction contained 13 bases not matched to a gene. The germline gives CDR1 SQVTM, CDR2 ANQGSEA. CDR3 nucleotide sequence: TGCAGCGCATCACCTGGACAGGGTGTTAATGGCTACACCTTC. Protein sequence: CSASPGQGVNGYTF.

The CDR3 sequence: CASSLAGIRASTDTQYF. CDR3 coding DNA: TGTGCCAGCAGCTTAGCGGGGATCAGGGCGAGCACAGATACGCAGTATTTT. The V gene is TRBV7-2, the J gene TRBJ2-3; maybe TRBD1 (5 bases). This CDR3 region has 17 residues. The ends were cut back, 0 bases at V and 0 bases at J, with 13 bases in the middle. In germline, CDR1 is SGHTA, CDR2 FQGNSA.

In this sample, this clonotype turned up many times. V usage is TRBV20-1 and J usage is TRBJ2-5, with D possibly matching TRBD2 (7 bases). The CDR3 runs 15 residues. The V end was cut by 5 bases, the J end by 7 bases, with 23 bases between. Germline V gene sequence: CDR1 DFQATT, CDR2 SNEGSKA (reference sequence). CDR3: CSAGRGGATFGTQYF. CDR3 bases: TGCAGTGCTGGGCGTGGGGGGGCCACGTTCGGGACCCAGTACTTC.

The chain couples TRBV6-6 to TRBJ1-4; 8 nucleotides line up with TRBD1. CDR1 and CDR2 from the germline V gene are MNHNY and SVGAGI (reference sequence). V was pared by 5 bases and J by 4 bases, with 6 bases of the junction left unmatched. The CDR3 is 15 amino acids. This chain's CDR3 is CASSTWTGFNEKLFF. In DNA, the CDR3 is TGTGCCAGCAGTACCTGGACAGGGTTTAATGAAAAACTGTTTTTT.

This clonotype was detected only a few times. CDR3: CSAPPGYGYTF. DNA for the CDR3: TGCAGTGCTCCGCCGGGCTATGGCTACACCTTC. The chain joins TRBV20-1 to TRBJ1-2; D not resolved. Germline CDR1 reads DFQATT; CDR2 reads SNEGSKA (reference sequence). Trimming removed 5 bases from V and 4 bases from J, with 8 bases in between. CDR3 length: 11 amino acids.

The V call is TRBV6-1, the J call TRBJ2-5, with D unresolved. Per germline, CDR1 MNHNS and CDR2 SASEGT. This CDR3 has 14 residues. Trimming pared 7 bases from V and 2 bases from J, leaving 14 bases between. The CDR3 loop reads CASIPPGLQETQYF. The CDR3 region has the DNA TGTGCCAGCATCCCGCCGGGTTTACAAGAGACCCAGTACTTC.

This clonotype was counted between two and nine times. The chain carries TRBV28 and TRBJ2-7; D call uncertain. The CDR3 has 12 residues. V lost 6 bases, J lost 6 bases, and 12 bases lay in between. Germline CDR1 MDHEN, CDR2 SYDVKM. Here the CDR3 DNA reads TGTGCCAGCAGCCTGGTGGGGTCCGAGCAGTACGTC. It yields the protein CASSLVGSEQYV.

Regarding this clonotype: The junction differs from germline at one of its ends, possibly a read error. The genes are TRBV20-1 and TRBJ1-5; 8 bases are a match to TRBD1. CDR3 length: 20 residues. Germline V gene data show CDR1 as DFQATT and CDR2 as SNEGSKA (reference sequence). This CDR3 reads CSAREPATDRVGYSNQHQHF. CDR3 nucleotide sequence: TGCAGTGCTAGAGAGCCCGCCACGGACAGGGTAGGGTATAGCAATCAGCACCAGCATTTT.

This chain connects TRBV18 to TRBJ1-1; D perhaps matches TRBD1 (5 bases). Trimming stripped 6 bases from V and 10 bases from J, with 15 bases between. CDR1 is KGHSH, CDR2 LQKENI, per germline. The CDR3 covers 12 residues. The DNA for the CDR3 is TGTGCCAGCTCCTCCGAGGGACCCGGAGCTTTCTTT. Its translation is CASSSEGPGAFF. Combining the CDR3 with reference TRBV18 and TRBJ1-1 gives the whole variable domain NAGVMQNPRHLVRRRGQEARLRCSPMKGHSHVYWYRQLPEEGLKFMVYLQKENIIDESGMPKERFSAEFPKEGPSILRIQQVVRGDSAAYFCASSSEGPGAFFGQGTRLTVV.

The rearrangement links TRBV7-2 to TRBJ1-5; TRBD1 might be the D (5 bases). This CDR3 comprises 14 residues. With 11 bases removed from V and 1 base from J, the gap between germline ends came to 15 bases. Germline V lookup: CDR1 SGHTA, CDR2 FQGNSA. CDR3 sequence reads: CAGRGRRSNQPQHF. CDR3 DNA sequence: TGTGCCGGACGGGGGAGGCGGAGCAATCAGCCCCAGCATTTT.

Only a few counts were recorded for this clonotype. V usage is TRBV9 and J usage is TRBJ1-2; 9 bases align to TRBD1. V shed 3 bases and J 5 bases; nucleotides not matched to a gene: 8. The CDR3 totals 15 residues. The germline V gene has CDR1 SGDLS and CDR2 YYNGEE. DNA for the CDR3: TGTGCCAGCAGCGCCCGGACCGGGACAGGGTATGGCTACACCTTC. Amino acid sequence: CASSARTGTGYGYTF. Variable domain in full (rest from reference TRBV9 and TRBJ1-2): DSGVTQTPKHLITATGQRVTLRCSPRSGDLSVYWYQQSLDQGLQFLIQYYNGEERAKGNILERFSAQQFPDLHSELNLSSLELGDSALYFCASSARTGTGYGYTFGSGTRLTVV.

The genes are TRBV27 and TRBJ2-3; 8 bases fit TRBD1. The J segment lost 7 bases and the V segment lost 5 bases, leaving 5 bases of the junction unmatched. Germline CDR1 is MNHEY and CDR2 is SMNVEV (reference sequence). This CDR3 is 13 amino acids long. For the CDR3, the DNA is TGTGCCAGCAGTCCCCGGACAGGGTATACGCAGTATTTT. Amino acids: CASSPRTGYTQYF.